A selection of T cell receptor beta chains follows, all from one sample in a study of cytomegalovirus exposure and HLA in healthy donors. Clones were read by immunoSEQ multiplex PCR, and TCRdb kept only the in-frame ones, dropping some. The sample includes some 340,000 clones, 87% of them seen just once. Input material: PBMCs. Every receptor here comes from a woman between 25 and 40 years old in good health and CMV-seropositive. Each CDR3 is given with its conserved first and last residue. Each record gives: J gene, clone size, D gene, V gene, CDR3 DNA, CDR3 protein. A D gene is named only where the DNA matches it firmly. Clone size is shown for a subset of rows, as once, few, many or a class of expanded clone.

J: TRBJ1-6
size: .
D: .
V: TRBV30
DNA: TGTGCCTGGAGGCTAACGGACGCTAATAATTCACCCCTCCACTTT
CDR3: CAWRLTDANNSPLHF

J: TRBJ2-3
size: .
D: TRBD2
V: TRBV2
DNA: TGTGCCAGCAGTGACCGGGGGGGCCAGACAGATACGCAGTATTTT
CDR3: CASSDRGGQTDTQYF

J: TRBJ2-5
size: .
D: TRBD2
V: TRBV30
DNA: TGTGCCTGGAGTGTACTCGCGGGGGGCCCGTCGGAGACCCAGTACTTC
CDR3: CAWSVLAGGPSETQYF

J: TRBJ2-3
size: .
D: .
V: TRBV4-3
DNA: TGCGCCAGCAGCCAATTTAGGGGGGAAACAGATACGCAGTATTTT
CDR3: CASSQFRGETDTQYF

J: TRBJ2-7
size: few
D: .
V: TRBV28
DNA: TGTGCCAGCAGGCAGGGACTGATCGCCTACGAGCAGTACTTC
CDR3: CASRQGLIAYEQYF

J: TRBJ1-6
size: .
D: TRBD1
V: TRBV5-6
DNA: TGTGCCAGCAGCTTGGGACAGGGAGTTTCACCCCTCCACTTT
CDR3: CASSLGQGVSPLHF

J: TRBJ1-6
size: once
D: TRBD1
V: TRBV9
DNA: TGTGCCAGCAGCGTCGGGACAGGGATATTCACCCTCCACTTT
CDR3: CASSVGTGIFTLHF

J: TRBJ1-2
size: .
D: .
V: TRBV6-5
DNA: TGTGCCAGGACCTTCCCCGCTAACTATGGCTACACCTTC
CDR3: CARTFPANYGYTF

J: TRBJ2-7
size: once
D: TRBD2
V: TRBV14
DNA: TGTGCCAGCAGCCAAGATCCCTCCGGGACTAGGGGGATCCAGTACTTC
CDR3: CASSQDPSGTRGIQYF

J: TRBJ1-2
size: .
D: .
V: TRBV27
DNA: TGTGCCAGCAGTCGCATCACAGGGCTCCGGGGCTACACCTTC
CDR3: CASSRITGLRGYTF

J: TRBJ2-5
size: .
D: .
V: TRBV27
DNA: TGTGCCACCCGGGTCGGGGCCCGGGAAACCCAGTACTTC
CDR3: CATRVGARETQYF

J: TRBJ1-3
size: .
D: .
V: TRBV18
DNA: TGTGCCAGCTCAGTCGACAGATCTGGAAACACCATATATTTT
CDR3: CASSVDRSGNTIYF

J: TRBJ1-2
size: .
D: TRBD1
V: TRBV5-4
DNA: TGTGCCAGCAGCCCAGGACAGGGACGGGGGAACTATGGCTACACCTTC
CDR3: CASSPGQGRGNYGYTF

J: TRBJ2-6
size: .
D: .
V: TRBV5-4
DNA: TGTGCCAGCAGCTCTGGTGGGGGGCTCGGGGCCAACGTCCTGACTTTC
CDR3: CASSSGGGLGANVLTF

J: TRBJ2-3
size: .
D: TRBD2
V: TRBV7-2
DNA: TGTGCCAGCAGCCCCCCGGGGGGGCGGGGAGATACGCAGTATTTT
CDR3: CASSPPGGRGDTQYF

J: TRBJ2-1
size: .
D: .
V: TRBV7-2
DNA: TGTGCCAGCAGCTTAGACCACCTTGGGATCTACAATGAGCAGTTCTTC
CDR3: CASSLDHLGIYNEQFF

J: TRBJ2-5
size: .
D: TRBD1
V: TRBV18
DNA: TGTGCCAGCTCACCTACAGGGGGCCGAGAGACCCAGTACTTC
CDR3: CASSPTGGRETQYF

J: TRBJ1-1
size: .
D: .
V: TRBV11-1
DNA: TGTGCCAGCAGCTTAGCCGCAGGGGTGGCTGAAGCTTTCTTT
CDR3: CASSLAAGVAEAFF

J: TRBJ2-3
size: once
D: TRBD1
V: TRBV28
DNA: TGTGCCAGCAGGTTTCCACAACGGGACAGGGTGGCGGATACGCAGTATTTT
CDR3: CASRFPQRDRVADTQYF

J: TRBJ1-5
size: .
D: .
V: TRBV13
DNA: TGTGCCAGCAGCCCCGGGCGGAATCAGCCCCAGCATTTT
CDR3: CASSPGRNQPQHF

J: TRBJ1-2
size: few
D: .
V: TRBV19
DNA: TGTGCCAGTAGCCTCCCGAACAGGGTCGGGGGCTACACCTTC
CDR3: CASSLPNRVGGYTF

J: TRBJ2-1
size: .
D: .
V: TRBV19
DNA: TGTGCCAGTAGTATAGATGTGGTCGCGAGCGGCAATGAGCAGTTCTTC
CDR3: CASSIDVVASGNEQFF